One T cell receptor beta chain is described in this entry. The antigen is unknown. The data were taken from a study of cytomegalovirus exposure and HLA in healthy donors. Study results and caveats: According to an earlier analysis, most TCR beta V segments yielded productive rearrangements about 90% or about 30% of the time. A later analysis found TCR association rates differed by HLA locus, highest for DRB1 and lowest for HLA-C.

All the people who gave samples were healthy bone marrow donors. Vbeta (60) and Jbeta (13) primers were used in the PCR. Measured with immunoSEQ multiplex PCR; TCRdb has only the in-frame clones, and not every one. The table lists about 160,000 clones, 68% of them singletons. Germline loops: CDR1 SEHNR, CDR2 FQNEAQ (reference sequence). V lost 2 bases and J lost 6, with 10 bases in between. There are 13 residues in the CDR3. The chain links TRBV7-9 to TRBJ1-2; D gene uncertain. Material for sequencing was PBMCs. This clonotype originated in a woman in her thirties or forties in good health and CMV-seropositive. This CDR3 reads CASSLIRADGYTF. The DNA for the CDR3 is TGTGCCAGCAGCTTAATCAGAGCGGATGGCTACACCTTC.